This is a list of T cell receptor beta chains from one sample in a study of blood T cell repertoires in COVID-19. Sequencing used immunoSEQ multiplex PCR; TCRdb keeps in-frame clones, though not all of them. This table has 100,000 to 150,000 clones, more than 75% appearing once. Sequenced: peripheral blood. Every receptor here comes from a man aged 45-65 years with active COVID-19. CDR3s include the opening cysteine and the closing phenylalanine or tryptophan. D genes are given only for firm matches.

d_gene	v_gene	j_gene	CDR3nt	CDR3aa
NA	TRBV7-3	TRBJ1-1	TGTGCCAGCAGCTTATACTGGAGTGCTGAAGCTTTCTTT	CASSLYWSAEAFF
NA	TRBV12-3/TRBV12-4	TRBJ2-7	TGTGCCAGCAGTTTACTGGGGGGCGAGCAGTACTTC	CASSLLGGEQYF
TRBD1	TRBV7-9	TRBJ1-4	TGTGCCAGCAGCTTAGGACAGGGTAATGAAAAACTGTTTTTT	CASSLGQGNEKLFF
NA	TRBV19	TRBJ2-2	TGTGCCAGTAGTGGAGCAGCCACCGGGGAGCTGTTTTTT	CASSGAATGELFF
NA	TRBV5-1	TRBJ2-3	TGCGCCAGCAGCCCGGAAGGGGCAGATACGCAGTATTTT	CASSPEGADTQYF
NA	TRBV6-5	TRBJ2-5	TGTGCCAGCAGTAGTACCGACAGACAAGAGACCCAGTACTTC	CASSSTDRQETQYF
NA	TRBV15	TRBJ1-4	TGTGCCACCAGCAGAGCAGGGCTCCCCAATGAAAAACTGTTTTTT	CATSRAGLPNEKLFF
NA	TRBV7-2	TRBJ2-2	TGTGCCAGCAGCCTACGCTCCCAGCGGACGAACACCGGGGAGCTGTTTTTT	CASSLRSQRTNTGELFF
NA	TRBV10-3	TRBJ2-7	TGTGCCATCAGTGAGAGGGGGTTCCGGACAGAGACCTACGAGCAGTACTTC	CAISERGFRTETYEQYF
TRBD1	TRBV16	TRBJ2-7	TGTGCCAGCAGCCCCAGGGGGACCCCGGTCTGGGAGCAGTACTTC	CASSPRGTPVWEQYF